These 5 T cell receptor beta chains came from one sample sequenced in a study of shared clonotypes between healthy human individuals. Some clones are missing from TCRdb's copy, which holds only in-frame ones; the method was immunoSEQ multiplex PCR. The sample includes about 1 million clones, more than 60% of them seen just once. Sequences were obtained from memory CD4+ T cells sorted from blood. Subset meaning: CD45RA-negative fraction. The receptors were sampled from a man aged 18 to 30 in good health.

The chain recombines TRBV6-1 with TRBJ2-7, with D possibly matching TRBD1 (6 bases). The CDR3 spans 20 residues. The V gene's germline CDR1 is MNHNS and CDR2 SASEGT. V gave up 4 bases and J gave up 0 bases, with 28 bases separating them. DNA of the CDR3: TGTGCCAGCAGTGGGGAAGCACGTCCCGGGACACTCAGGAGCTCCTACGAGCAGTACTTC. Its protein is CASSGEARPGTLRSSYEQYF.

The rearrangement joins TRBV7-8 to TRBJ1-1, with unresolved D. V shed 5 bases and J shed 4 bases, with 14 bases lying between them. The CDR3 contains 14 residues. Germline assignment: CDR1 SGHVS and CDR2 FQNEAQ. Written as DNA, the CDR3 is TGTGCCAGCAGCCGTTCGGGAGGGAGCACTGAAGCTTTCTTT. It encodes CASSRSGGSTEAFF.

The CDR3 sequence is CASRDSGIETQYF. CDR3 in DNA: TGTGCCAGCAGAGATAGCGGGATCGAGACCCAGTACTTC. The chain has TRBV6-5 and TRBJ2-5; 8 bases match TRBD2. The CDR3 has 13 amino acids. Germline CDR1 MNHEY, CDR2 SVGAGI. The J segment lost 5 bases and the V segment lost 6 bases, leaving 5 bases of the junction unmatched.

The gene calls are TRBV15 and TRBJ1-2; D might be TRBD1 (6 bases). Germline assignment: CDR1 LNHNV and CDR2 YYDKDF (reference sequence). Trimming took off 0 bases at V and 8 bases at J, with 13 bases between the two ends. CDR3 length equals 14 residues. The CDR3 nucleotides are TGTGCCACCAGCAGAGAATTCGGGACACAAGGCTACACCTTC. Translation: CATSREFGTQGYTF. Looking up the rest from reference TRBV15 and TRBJ1-2 gives the full variable domain: DAMVIQNPRYQVTQFGKPVTLSCSQTLNHNVMYWYQQKSSQAPKLLFHYYDKDFNNEADTPDNFQSRRPNTSFCFLDIRSPGLGDTAMYLCATSREFGTQGYTFGSGTRLTVV.

V is TRBV5-7 and J is TRBJ1-5; TRBD1 matches 9 bases. TRBV5-7 has ORF status, its function being uncertain. The CDR3 covers 15 residues. V gave up 0 bases and J gave up 2 bases; unmatched junction bases: 0. Here the CDR3 DNA reads TGTGCCAGCAGCTTGGGGGACAGGGGCAATCAGCCCCAGCATTTT. This sequence encodes CASSLGDRGNQPQHF.